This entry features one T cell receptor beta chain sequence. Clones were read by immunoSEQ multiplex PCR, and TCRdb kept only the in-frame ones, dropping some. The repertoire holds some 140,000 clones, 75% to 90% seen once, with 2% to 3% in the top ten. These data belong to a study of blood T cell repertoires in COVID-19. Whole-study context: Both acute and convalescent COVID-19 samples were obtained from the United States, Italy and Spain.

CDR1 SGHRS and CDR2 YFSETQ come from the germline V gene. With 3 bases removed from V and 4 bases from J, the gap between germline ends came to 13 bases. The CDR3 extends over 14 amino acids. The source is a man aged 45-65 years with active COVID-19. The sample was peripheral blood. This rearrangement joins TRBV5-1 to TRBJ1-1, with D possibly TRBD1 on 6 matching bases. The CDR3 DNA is TGCGCCAGCAGCTGGCGGGGGGCTGGCACTGAAGCTTTCTTT. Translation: CASSWRGAGTEAFF.